This T cell receptor (beta chain) was observed in a study of blood T cell repertoires in COVID-19. Study-level information: The cDNA or gDNA used as material had been derived from T cells, B-cell-depleted T cells, or PBMCs.

Sequencing used immunoSEQ multiplex PCR; TCRdb keeps in-frame clones, though not all of them. Of 150,000 to 200,000 clones in the sample, approximately 86% were seen once. Specimen: peripheral blood. The sequence was collected from a man aged 18 to 30 with acute or convalescent COVID-19.

The CDR3 sequence is CARSGTGNSPLHF. In DNA form, the CDR3 reads TGTGCCCGTTCCGGGACAGGGAATTCACCCCTCCACTTT. The chain uses TRBV30 and TRBJ1-6; 9 nucleotides match TRBD1. Trimming at V came to 8 bases and at J to 7 bases, leaving 6 bases not matched to a gene. CDR1 and CDR2 from the germline V gene are GTSNPN and SVGIG (reference sequence). This CDR3 contains 13 residues.